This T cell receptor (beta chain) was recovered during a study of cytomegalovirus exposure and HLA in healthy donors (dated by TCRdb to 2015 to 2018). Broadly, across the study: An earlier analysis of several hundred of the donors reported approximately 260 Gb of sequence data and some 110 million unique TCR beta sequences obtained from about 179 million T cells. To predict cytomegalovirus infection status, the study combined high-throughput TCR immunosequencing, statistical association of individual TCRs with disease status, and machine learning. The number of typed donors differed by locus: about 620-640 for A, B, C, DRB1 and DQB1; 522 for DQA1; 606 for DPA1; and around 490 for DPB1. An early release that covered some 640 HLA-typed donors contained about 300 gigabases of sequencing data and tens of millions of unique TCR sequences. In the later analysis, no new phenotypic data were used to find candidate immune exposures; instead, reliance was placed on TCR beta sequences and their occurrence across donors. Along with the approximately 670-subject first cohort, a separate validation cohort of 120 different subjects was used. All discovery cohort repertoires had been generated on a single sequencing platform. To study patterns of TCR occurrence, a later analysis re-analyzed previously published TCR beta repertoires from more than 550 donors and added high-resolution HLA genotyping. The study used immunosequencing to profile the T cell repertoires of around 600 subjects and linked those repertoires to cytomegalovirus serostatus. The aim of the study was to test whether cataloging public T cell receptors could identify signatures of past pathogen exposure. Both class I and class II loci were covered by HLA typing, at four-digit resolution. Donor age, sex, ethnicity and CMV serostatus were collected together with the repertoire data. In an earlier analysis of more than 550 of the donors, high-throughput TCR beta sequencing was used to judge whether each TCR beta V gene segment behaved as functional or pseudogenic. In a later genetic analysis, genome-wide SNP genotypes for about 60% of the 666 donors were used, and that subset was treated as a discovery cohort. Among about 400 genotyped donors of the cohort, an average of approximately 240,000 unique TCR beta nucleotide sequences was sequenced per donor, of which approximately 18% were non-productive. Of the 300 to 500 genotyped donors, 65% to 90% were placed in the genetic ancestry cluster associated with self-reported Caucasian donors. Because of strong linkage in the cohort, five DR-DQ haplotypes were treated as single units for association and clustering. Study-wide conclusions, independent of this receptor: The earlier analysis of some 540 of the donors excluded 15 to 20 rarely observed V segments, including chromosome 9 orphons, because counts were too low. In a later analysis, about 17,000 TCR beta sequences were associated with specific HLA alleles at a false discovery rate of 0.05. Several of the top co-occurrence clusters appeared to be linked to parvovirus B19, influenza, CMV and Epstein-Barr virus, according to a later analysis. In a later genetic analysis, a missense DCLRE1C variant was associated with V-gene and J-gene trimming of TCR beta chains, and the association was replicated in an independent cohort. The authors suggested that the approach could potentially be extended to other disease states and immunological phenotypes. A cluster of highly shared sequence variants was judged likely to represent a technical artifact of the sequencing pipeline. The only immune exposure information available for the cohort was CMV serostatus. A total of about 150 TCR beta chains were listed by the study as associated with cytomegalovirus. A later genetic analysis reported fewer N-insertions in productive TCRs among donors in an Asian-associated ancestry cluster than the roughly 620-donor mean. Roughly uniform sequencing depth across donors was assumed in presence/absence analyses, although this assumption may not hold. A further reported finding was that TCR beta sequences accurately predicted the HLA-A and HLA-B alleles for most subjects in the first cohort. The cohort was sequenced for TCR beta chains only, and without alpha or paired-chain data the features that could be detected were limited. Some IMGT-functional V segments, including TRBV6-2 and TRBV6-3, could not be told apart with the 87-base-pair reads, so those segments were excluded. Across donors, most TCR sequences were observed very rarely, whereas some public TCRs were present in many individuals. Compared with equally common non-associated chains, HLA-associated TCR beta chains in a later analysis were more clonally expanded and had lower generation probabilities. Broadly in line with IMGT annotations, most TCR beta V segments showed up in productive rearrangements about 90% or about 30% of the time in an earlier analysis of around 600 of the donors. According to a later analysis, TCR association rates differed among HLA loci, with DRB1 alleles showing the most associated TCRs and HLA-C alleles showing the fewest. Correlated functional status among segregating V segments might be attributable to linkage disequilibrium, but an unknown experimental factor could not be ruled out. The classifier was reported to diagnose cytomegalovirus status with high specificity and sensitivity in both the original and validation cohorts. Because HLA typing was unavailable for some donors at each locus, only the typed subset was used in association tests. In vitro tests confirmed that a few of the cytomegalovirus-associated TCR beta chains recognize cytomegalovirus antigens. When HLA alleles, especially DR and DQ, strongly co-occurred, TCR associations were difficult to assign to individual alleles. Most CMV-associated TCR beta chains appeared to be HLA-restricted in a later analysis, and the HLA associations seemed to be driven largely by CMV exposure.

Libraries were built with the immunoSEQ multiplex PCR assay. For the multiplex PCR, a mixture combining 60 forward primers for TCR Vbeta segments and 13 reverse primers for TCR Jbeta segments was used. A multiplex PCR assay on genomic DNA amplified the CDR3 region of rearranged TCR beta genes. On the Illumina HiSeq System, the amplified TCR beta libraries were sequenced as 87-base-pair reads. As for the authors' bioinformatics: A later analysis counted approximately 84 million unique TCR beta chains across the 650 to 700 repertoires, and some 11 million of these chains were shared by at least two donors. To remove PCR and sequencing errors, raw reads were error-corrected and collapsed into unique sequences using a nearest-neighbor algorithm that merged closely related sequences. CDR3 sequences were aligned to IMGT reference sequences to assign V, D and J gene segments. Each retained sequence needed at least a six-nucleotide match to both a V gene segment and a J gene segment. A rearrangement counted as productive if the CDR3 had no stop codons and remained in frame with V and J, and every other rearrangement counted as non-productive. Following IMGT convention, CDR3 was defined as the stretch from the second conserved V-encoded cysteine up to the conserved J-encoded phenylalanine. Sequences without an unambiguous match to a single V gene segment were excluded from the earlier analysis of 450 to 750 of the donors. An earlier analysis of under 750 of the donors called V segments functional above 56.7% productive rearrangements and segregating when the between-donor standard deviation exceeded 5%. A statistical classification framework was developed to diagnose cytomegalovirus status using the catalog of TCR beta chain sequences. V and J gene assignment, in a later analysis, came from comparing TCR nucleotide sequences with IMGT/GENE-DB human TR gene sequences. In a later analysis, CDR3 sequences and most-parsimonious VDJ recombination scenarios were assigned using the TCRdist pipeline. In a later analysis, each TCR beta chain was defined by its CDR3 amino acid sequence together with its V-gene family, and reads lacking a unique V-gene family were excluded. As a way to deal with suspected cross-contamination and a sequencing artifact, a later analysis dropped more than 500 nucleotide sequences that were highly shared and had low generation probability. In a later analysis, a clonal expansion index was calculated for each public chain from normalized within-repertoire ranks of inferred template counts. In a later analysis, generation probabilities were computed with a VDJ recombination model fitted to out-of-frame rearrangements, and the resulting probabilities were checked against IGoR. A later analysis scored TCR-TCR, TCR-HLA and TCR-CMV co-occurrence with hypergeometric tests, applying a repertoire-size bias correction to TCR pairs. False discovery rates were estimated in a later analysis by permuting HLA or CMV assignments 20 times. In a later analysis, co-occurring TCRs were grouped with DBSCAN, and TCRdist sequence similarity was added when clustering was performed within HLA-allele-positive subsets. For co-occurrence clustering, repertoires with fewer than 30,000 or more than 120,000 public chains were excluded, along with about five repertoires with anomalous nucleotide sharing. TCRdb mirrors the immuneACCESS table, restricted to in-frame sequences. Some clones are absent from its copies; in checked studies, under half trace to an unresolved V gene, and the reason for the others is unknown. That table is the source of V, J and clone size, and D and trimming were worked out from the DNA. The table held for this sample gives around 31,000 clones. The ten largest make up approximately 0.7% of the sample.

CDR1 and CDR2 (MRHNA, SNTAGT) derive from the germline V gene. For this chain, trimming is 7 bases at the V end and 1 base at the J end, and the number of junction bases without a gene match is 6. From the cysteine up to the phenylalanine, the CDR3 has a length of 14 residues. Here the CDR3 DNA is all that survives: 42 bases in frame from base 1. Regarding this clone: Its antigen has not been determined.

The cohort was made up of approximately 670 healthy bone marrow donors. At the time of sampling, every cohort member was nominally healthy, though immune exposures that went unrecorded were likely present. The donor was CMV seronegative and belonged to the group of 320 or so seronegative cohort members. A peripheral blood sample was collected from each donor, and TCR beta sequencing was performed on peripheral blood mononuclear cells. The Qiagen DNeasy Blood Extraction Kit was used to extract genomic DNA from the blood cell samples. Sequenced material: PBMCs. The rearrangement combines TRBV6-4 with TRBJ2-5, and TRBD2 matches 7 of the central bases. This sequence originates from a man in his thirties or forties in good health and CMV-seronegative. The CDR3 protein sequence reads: CASKQRGSQETQYF. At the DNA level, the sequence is TGTGCCAGCAAACAGCGGGGTAGCCAAGAGACCCAGTACTTC.